These T cell receptor beta chains were read from a single sample in a study of patients with pleural tuberculosis. TCRdb itself ran the reads through MiXCR, one entry per CDR3 protein. The table lists under 30,000 distinct CDR3 sequences, about a sixth of them singletons. The specimen was peripheral blood. These receptors came from a human donor with pleural tuberculosis. The CDR3 runs from the conserved cysteine through the conserved F or W. A D gene is named only where the DNA matches it firmly. Only some rows state a clone size, as once, few, many or a class for expanded clones.

>medium-sized|TRBV6-1|TRBJ2-7|-
TGTGCCAGCACCCCTTGGGACGGATCCTACGAGCAGTACTTC
CASTPWDGSYEQYF
>many|TRBV5-1|TRBJ2-7|-
TGCGCCAGCAGCCCCGGACTGGCCTCCTACGAGCAGTACTTC
CASSPGLASYEQYF
>-|TRBV10-3|TRBJ1-1|-
TGCGCCATCAGTGAGTGGAGGGCTAGGAGCACTGAAGCTTTCTTT
CAISEWRARSTEAFF
>many|TRBV3-2|TRBJ2-5|-
TGTGCCAGCAGCCAGTCCGAGCGCCCCCGGCGGAACTTC
CASSQSERPRRNF
>many|TRBV2|TRBJ2-5|-
TGTGCCAGCAGTCAGTACCAGAAAGAGACCCAGTACTTC
CASSQYQKETQYF
>many|TRBV28|TRBJ2-5|TRBD1
TGTGCCAGCAGTTTAGAACAGGGGTTGGAGACCCAGTACTTC
CASSLEQGLETQYF
>-|TRBV5-4|TRBJ2-7|-
TGTGCCAGCAGCTCACATGACAGGAGAGACGAGCAGTACTTC
CASSSHDRRDEQYF
>-|TRBV27|TRBJ2-5|TRBD2
TGTGCCAGCAGTTTCTCGACGGGAGGGGGAGAGACCCAGTACTTC
CASSFSTGGGETQYF
>-|TRBV20-1|TRBJ2-7|-
TGCAGTGCTAGGGGCCGAACATATAATTCACCCCTCAACTTC
CSARGRTYNSPLNF
>many|TRBV12-3/TRBV12-4|TRBJ2-1|-
TGTGCCAGCAGTTTATCCTCTGGGTACAATGAGCAGTTCTTC
CASSLSSGYNEQFF